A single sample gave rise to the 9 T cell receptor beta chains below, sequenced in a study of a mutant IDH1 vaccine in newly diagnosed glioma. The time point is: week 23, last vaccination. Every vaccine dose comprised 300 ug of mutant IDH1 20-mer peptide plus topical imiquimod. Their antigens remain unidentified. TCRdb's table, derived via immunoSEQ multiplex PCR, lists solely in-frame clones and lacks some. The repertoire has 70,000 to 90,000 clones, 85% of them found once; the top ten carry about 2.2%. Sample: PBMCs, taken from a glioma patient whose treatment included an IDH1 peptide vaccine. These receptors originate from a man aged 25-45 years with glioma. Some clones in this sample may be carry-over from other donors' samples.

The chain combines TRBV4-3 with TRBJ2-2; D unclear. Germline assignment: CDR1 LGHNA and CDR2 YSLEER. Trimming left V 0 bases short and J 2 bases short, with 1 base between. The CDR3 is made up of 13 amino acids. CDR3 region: CASSQDNTGELFF. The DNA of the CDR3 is TGCGCCAGCAGCCAAGATAACACCGGGGAGCTGTTTTTT.

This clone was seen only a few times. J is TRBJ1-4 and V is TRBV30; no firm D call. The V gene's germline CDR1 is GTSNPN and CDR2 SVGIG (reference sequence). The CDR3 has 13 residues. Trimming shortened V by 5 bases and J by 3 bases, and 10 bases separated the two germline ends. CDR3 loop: CAWAVGSNEKLFF. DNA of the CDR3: TGTGCCTGGGCCGTGGGGTCTAATGAAAAACTGTTTTTT.

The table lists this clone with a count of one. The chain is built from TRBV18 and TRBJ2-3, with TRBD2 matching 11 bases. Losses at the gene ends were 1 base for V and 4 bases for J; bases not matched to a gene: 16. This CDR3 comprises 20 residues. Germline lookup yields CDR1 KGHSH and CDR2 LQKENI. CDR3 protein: CASSPRSLAGGHGQADTQYF. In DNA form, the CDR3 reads TGTGCCAGCTCACCACGGTCCCTAGCGGGGGGTCATGGTCAGGCAGATACGCAGTATTTT.

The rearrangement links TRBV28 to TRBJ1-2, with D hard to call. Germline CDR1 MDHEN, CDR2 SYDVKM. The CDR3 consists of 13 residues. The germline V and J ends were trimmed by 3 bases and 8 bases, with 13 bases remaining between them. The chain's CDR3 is CASSFMGPRGYTF. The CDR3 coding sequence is TGTGCCAGCAGTTTTATGGGCCCACGGGGCTACACCTTC.

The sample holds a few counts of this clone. The CDR3 spells CAVNDGTLPNYGYTF. For the CDR3, the DNA is TGTGCTGTTAACGATGGGACCCTCCCTAACTATGGCTACACCTTC. The V and J genes are TRBV28 and TRBJ1-2; TRBD1 might be the D (5 bases). CDR3 length equals 15 residues. The V gene's germline CDR1 is MDHEN and CDR2 SYDVKM.

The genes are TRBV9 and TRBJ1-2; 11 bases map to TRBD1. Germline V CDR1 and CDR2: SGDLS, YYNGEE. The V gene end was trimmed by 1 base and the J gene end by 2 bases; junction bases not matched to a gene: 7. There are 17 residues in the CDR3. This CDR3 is CASSVTGTGGLNYGYTF. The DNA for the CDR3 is TGTGCCAGCAGCGTAACCGGGACAGGGGGACTCAACTATGGCTACACCTTC. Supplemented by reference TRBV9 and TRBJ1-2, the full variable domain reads DSGVTQTPKHLITATGQRVTLRCSPRSGDLSVYWYQQSLDQGLQFLIQYYNGEERAKGNILERFSAQQFPDLHSELNLSSLELGDSALYFCASSVTGTGGLNYGYTFGSGTRLTVV.

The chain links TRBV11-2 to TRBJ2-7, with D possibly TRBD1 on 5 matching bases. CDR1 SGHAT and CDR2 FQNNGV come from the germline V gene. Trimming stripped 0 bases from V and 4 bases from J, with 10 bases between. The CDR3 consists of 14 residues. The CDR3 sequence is CASSLDGQGYEQYF. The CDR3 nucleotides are TGTGCCAGCAGCTTAGATGGGCAGGGTTACGAGCAGTACTTC.

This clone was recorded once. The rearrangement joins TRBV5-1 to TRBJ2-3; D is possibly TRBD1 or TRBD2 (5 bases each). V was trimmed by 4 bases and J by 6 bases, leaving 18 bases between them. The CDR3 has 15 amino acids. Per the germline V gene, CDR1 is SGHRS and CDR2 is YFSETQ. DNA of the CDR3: TGCGCCAGCAGCCCGTACCACTCCGAGGGGGATACGCAGTATTTT. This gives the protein CASSPYHSEGDTQYF.

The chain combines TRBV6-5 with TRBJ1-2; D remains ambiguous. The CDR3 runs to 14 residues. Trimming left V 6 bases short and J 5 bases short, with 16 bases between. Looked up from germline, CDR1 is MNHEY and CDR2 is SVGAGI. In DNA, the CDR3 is TGTGCCAGCAGGACGCCGGAGGAAATTTATGGCTACACCTTC. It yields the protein CASRTPEEIYGYTF.